Following are 13 T cell receptor beta chains from one sample sequenced in a study of blood T cell repertoires in COVID-19. Data came from immunoSEQ multiplex PCR; TCRdb stores just in-frame clones and leaves some out. The data show roughly 300,000 clones, just over 90% seen once. The sample taken for sequencing was PBMCs or T cells enriched from blood (not recorded which). These receptors came from a woman aged 40 to 50 with acute COVID-19.

The rearrangement joins TRBV18 to TRBJ2-3; 7 bases match TRBD1. This CDR3 spans 16 amino acids. With V trimmed by 5 bases and J by 4 bases, 12 bases remained unmatched. CDR1 and CDR2 (germline): KGHSH, LQKENI. The CDR3 sequence is CASSSLGGSKADTQYF. The CDR3 coding sequence is TGTGCCAGCTCATCCCTAGGGGGCTCAAAGGCAGATACGCAGTATTTT.

The chain links TRBV14 to TRBJ1-3; a weak D match, TRBD1 (6 bases). There are 19 residues in the CDR3. Germline V gene lookup returns CDR1 SGHDN and CDR2 FVKESK. The V end was cut by 4 bases, the J end by 0 bases, with 22 bases between. The CDR3 DNA reads TGTGCCAGCAGCCTTAGAAGAGGGGCAGGGGTGAGCTCTGGAAACACCATATATTTT. Translating it yields CASSLRRGAGVSSGNTIYF.

The chain joins TRBV5-1 to TRBJ1-1, with 12 bases fitting TRBD1. Germline assignment: CDR1 SGHRS and CDR2 YFSETQ. The junction had 3 bases not matched to a gene; V was cut back by 0 bases and J by 0 bases. CDR3 length: 17 amino acids. The DNA of the CDR3 is TGCGCCAGCAGCTTGGGTGGGACAGGGGGCATGAACACTGAAGCTTTCTTT. The encoded protein is CASSLGGTGGMNTEAFF.

V gene TRBV7-9 combines with J gene TRBJ2-3; D is possibly TRBD1 (6 bases). The V end lost 0 bases, the J end lost 1 base, and 11 bases lay between the germline ends. Germline values: CDR1 SEHNR, CDR2 FQNEAQ (reference sequence). The CDR3 loop spans 16 amino acids. CDR3: CASSLAPPGGTDTQYF. The CDR3 DNA reads TGTGCCAGCAGCTTAGCGCCCCCAGGGGGCACAGATACGCAGTATTTT.

J is TRBJ2-5 and V is TRBV5-4; 10 positions match TRBD2. The germline V gene has CDR1 SGHNT and CDR2 YYREEE (reference sequence). The CDR3 totals 16 residues. With V trimmed by 2 bases and J by 5 bases, 9 bases remained unmatched. This CDR3 reads CASSLASGSQGETQYF. Here the CDR3 DNA reads TGTGCCAGCAGCTTAGCTAGCGGGAGCCAGGGGGAGACCCAGTACTTC. Looking up the rest from reference TRBV5-4 and TRBJ2-5 gives the full variable domain: ETGVTQSPTHLIKTRGQQVTLRCSSQSGHNTVSWYQQALGQGPQFIFQYYREEENGRGNFPPRFSGLQFPNYSSELNVNALELDDSALYLCASSLASGSQGETQYFGPGTRLLVL.

The chain joins TRBV7-9 to TRBJ1-5; D remains ambiguous. V was cut by 0 bases and J by 4 bases, with 16 bases left in between. Germline loops: CDR1 SEHNR, CDR2 FQNEAQ (reference sequence). This CDR3 has 17 amino acids. The CDR3, as DNA: TGTGCCAGCAGCTTAGCGGCAGGTGCTACTTCAAATCAGCCCCAGCATTTT. Residues: CASSLAAGATSNQPQHF.

This rearrangement joins TRBV4-1 to TRBJ2-3; 7 nucleotides align to TRBD2. This CDR3 is 16 amino acids long. The germline CDR1 and CDR2 sequences are MGHRA and YSYEKL. Unmatched junction bases numbered 8, after V lost 0 bases and J lost 5 bases. The CDR3 DNA reads as TGCGCCAGCAGCCAAGATCAGAGCGGGGCGCGAGATACGCAGTATTTT. It codes for CASSQDQSGARDTQYF.

V and J are TRBV2 and TRBJ1-6; 7 bases agree with TRBD1. Germline CDR1 reads SNHLY; CDR2 reads FYNNEI. The CDR3 is 18 residues long. Unmatched junction bases numbered 17, after V lost 2 bases and J lost 10 bases. CDR3 DNA: TGTGCCAGCAGTGAACGAGGAGACAGGGTGAAGGGTGGATCACCCCTCCACTTT. Protein: CASSERGDRVKGGSPLHF.

This sequence joins TRBV7-9 and TRBJ1-1, with no clear D. Looked up from germline, CDR1 is SEHNR and CDR2 is FQNEAQ (reference sequence). V lost 2 bases and J 2 bases, leaving 12 bases between the germline ends. This CDR3 has 15 residues. The CDR3 nucleotides are TGTGCCAGCAGCTTATCCCCCCCCTTCAACACTGAAGCTTTCTTT. This sequence encodes CASSLSPPFNTEAFF.

DNA of the CDR3: TGTGCCAGCAGCAGCGGAGTGTTCGCGGAGGAGCAGTTCTTC. It translates to CASSSGVFAEEQFF. This sequence joins TRBV7-2 and TRBJ2-1; a possible D gene is TRBD2 (5 bases). This CDR3 has 14 residues. Germline CDR1 SGHTA, CDR2 FQGNSA. Trimming pared 5 bases from V and 10 bases from J, leaving 18 bases between.

The chain couples TRBV3-1 (or the pseudogene TRBV3-2) to TRBJ1-6; 10 nucleotides agree with TRBD1. CDR3 size: 15 residues. Trimming took 4 bases from V and 10 from J; bases not matched to a gene: 7. Per the germline V gene, CDR1 is LGHDT and CDR2 is YNNKEL (reference sequence). CDR3 residues: CASSPRTGGRSPLHF. The CDR3 region has the DNA TGTGCCAGCAGCCCCCGGACAGGGGGACGATCACCCCTCCACTTT.

Here the CDR3 DNA reads TGTGCCAGCAGTCGTCAGGGGGCCCCCTATGGCTACACCTTC. Protein: CASSRQGAPYGYTF. This chain uses TRBV28 with TRBJ1-2; 8 nucleotides line up with TRBD1. The V and J ends lost 5 bases and 4 bases, in that order; junction bases with no gene match: 6. The germline V gene encodes CDR1 MDHEN and CDR2 SYDVKM. The CDR3 covers 14 residues.

This sequence joins TRBV5-6 and TRBJ2-3, with 9 positions matching TRBD2. The CDR3 sequence is 16 residues long. Germline assignment: CDR1 SGHDT and CDR2 YYEEEE. V was clipped by 0 bases and J by 4 bases; unmatched bases: 6. This CDR3 reads CASSLVAGGPPDTQYF. CDR3 in DNA: TGTGCCAGCAGCTTGGTCGCGGGGGGGCCCCCAGATACGCAGTATTTT.